A selection of T cell receptor beta chains follows, all from one sample in a study of blood T cells in healthy people across ages. TCRdb reprocessed the 5' RACE reads with MiXCR, giving one entry per CDR3 protein. This sample yields 750,000 to 1,000,000 distinct CDR3 sequences, of which approximately 32% are seen a single time; about a tenth belongs to the top ten. A further study also used this sample, focusing on T cells of mothers and their children.

The specimen sequenced was blood. These receptors were obtained from a woman aged 40 to 55 in good health. The CDR3 runs from the conserved cysteine through the conserved F or W. D genes are given only for firm matches. A clone size is listed for some rows: how often the clone was seen (once, few, many), or a class if it is expanded.

j_call d_call cdr3_length clone_size v_call cdr3_aa cdr3_nt
TRBJ2-1 - 16 few TRBV7-2 CASSLESHGNYNEQFF TGTGCCAGCAGCTTAGAATCCCATGGGAACTACAATGAGCAGTTCTTC
TRBJ2-1 TRBD2 16 few TRBV4-3 CAGSQQTSGGRDEQFF TGCGCCGGCAGCCAACAGACTAGCGGGGGGAGGGATGAGCAGTTCTTC
TRBJ2-7 - 14 - TRBV4-1 CASSQRNTSYEQYF TGCGCCAGCAGCCAAAGGAACACCAGCTACGAGCAGTACTTC
TRBJ2-1 TRBD2 15 many TRBV7-3 CASSLYSGGSNEQFF TGTGCCAGCAGCTTATATAGCGGGGGGAGCAATGAGCAGTTCTTC
TRBJ2-3 - 14 few TRBV7-2 CASSLVVDADTQYF TGTGCCAGCAGCTTAGTGGTCGACGCAGATACGCAGTATTTT
TRBJ1-2 - 12 - TRBV18 CASSPSTDDYTF TGTGCCAGCTCACCATCCACAGATGACTACACCTTC
TRBJ1-1 - 14 many TRBV12-3/TRBV12-4 CASSLFREGTEAFF TGTGCCAGCAGTTTATTCAGGGAGGGCACTGAAGCTTTCTTT
TRBJ2-5 - 15 many TRBV7-2 CASSFEIRGEETQYF TGTGCCAGCAGCTTCGAGATACGGGGAGAAGAGACCCAGTACTTC
TRBJ2-1 - 19 - TRBV20-1 CSAALRRPPILSPYNEQFF TGCAGTGCTGCCCTCCGCCGACCACCCATCCTAAGCCCCTACAATGAGCAGTTCTTC
TRBJ1-1 - 16 few TRBV5-1 CASSFSQLGAGAEAFF TGCGCCAGCAGCTTTAGCCAGCTTGGGGCCGGCGCTGAAGCTTTCTTT
TRBJ2-5 - 15 - TRBV7-9 CASSLRGALTNEQYF TGTGCCAGCAGCTTAAGGGGGGCGCTAACTAATGAGCAGTACTTC
TRBJ1-5 - 12 - TRBV6-6 CASSTHPTPEHF TGTGCCAGCAGTACCCACCCGACACCTGAGCATTTT
TRBJ1-1 - 13 - TRBV9 CASSITSNTEAFF TGTGCCAGCAGCATTACATCGAACACTGAAGCTTTCTTT
TRBJ2-3 TRBD2 12 few TRBV20-1 CSARSGGDAQYF TGCAGTGCTAGATCGGGGGGAGATGCGCAGTATTTT
TRBJ2-7 TRBD2 16 - TRBV6-4 CASSDSLAGGFDEQYF TGTGCCAGCAGTGACTCACTAGCGGGGGGGTTCGATGAGCAGTACTTC
TRBJ2-2 TRBD2 15 once TRBV7-2 CASSLVAGGTGELFF TGTGCCAGCAGCTTGGTAGCGGGGGGCACCGGGGAGCTGTTTTTT